The sequence of this T cell receptor (beta chain) was determined in a study of regulatory T cells in long-lasting Graves disease. The trim removed 0 bases at V and 4 bases at J, leaving 4 bases unmatched. The CDR3 runs 15 residues. In germline, CDR1 is MGHRA, CDR2 YSYEKL. Study conclusions and caveats: Whereas new patients shared 950 to 1,000 public clonotypes, persistent patients shared more, at 2,500 to 3,500.

CDR3-region Arm-PCR and iRepertoire HTBI primers produced the TCR beta libraries. TCRdb reanalysed the multiplex PCR reads using MiXCR and keeps one entry per CDR3 protein. The data contain 350,000 to 500,000 distinct CDR3 sequences, about 15% of them seen just once; the ten biggest clones take up approximately 17%. The time point here: newly diagnosed GD, antithyroid drugs for less than 3 months. The authors made the TCR library using RNA they extracted from PBMCs. This clonotype occurred a few times. Its specificity is unknown. These data were likewise used in another study, on T cells in Graves' hyperthyroidism and ophthalmopathy.

The receptor's source is a woman in her forties or fifties with Graves disease. Sample: peripheral blood mononuclear cells (PBMCs), taken at new diagnosis, from a patient treated with antithyroid drugs. The chain uses TRBV4-1 and TRBJ2-3, with 7 nucleotides matching TRBD1. The CDR3 DNA follows: TGCGCCAGCAGCCAAGAGAAAGGGGGCGCAGATACGCAGTATTTT. It yields the protein CASSQEKGGADTQYF.